The clone carrying this TCR beta chain was detected many times. The time point here: newly diagnosed GD, antithyroid drugs for less than 3 months. PBMC RNA was the source of the TCR library. A peripheral blood sample, 7 to 9.5 milliliters in volume, was drawn into EDTA tubes. This record comes from a study of regulatory T cells in long-lasting Graves disease. Arm-PCR of CDR3 regions and iRepertoire HTBI primers were used to build TCR beta libraries. TCRdb itself ran the multiplex PCR reads through MiXCR, one entry per CDR3 protein. The sample has 400,000 to 500,000 distinct CDR3 sequences; around 17% are singletons. Trimming stripped 2 bases from V and 6 bases from J, with 20 bases between. The CDR3 totals 16 residues. Germline CDR1 and CDR2: SQVTM and ANQGSEA. This sample also appeared in a second study, on T cells in Graves' hyperthyroidism and ophthalmopathy. That work states: The HTBI primer set drove a first-round RT-PCR of the TCR CDR3.

Source: peripheral blood mononuclear cells (PBMCs), taken at new diagnosis, from a patient treated with antithyroid drugs. This receptor was taken from a woman under 40 with Graves disease. This chain connects TRBV29-1 to TRBJ2-1; D may be TRBD2 (6 bases). The CDR3 region has the DNA TGCAGCGTTGAAACTCTACTCGCGGGAAGCGGCAATGAGCAGTTCTTC. Its protein product is CSVETLLAGSGNEQFF.